This paragraph covers one T cell receptor beta chain sequence. Antigen unknown. Sequencing used immunoSEQ multiplex PCR; TCRdb keeps in-frame clones, though not all of them. The repertoire consists of about 140,000 clones, with 80% to 95% occurring once and the leading ten covering 1.5%. The source of the sample is a study of CD4+ T cells in melanoma. Overall study findings and caveats: CD8+ T cell, macrophage and B cell function reportedly correlated with neoantigen-specific CD4+ T cells. Reportedly, melanoma neoantigen-specific CD4+ T cells showed varied differentiation states.

This receptor was taken from a human donor with melanoma.

The CDR3 reads CATYRAFGGDNEQFF. CDR3 in DNA: TGTGCCACTTACCGGGCCTTCGGAGGCGACAATGAGCAGTTCTTC. The V call is TRBV5-8, the J call TRBJ2-1, with D maybe TRBD2 (5 bases). The V end lost 9 bases, the J end lost 5 bases, and 21 bases lay between the germline ends. The length of the CDR3 is 15 residues. Germline-derived CDR1 and CDR2 are SGHTS and YDEGEE.